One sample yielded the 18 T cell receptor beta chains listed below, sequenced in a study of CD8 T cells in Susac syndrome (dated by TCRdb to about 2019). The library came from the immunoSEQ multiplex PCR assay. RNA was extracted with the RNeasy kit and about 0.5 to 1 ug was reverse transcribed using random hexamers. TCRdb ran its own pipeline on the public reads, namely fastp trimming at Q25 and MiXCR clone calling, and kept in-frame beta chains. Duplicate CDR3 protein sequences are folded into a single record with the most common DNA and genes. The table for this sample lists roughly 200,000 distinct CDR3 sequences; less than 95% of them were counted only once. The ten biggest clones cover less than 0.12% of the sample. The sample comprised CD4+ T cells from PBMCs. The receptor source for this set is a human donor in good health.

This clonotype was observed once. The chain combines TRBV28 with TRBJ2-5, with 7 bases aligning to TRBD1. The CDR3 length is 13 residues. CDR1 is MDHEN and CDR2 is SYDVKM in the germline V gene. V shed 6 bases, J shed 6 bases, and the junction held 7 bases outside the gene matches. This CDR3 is CASRQDREKTQYF. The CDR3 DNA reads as TGTGCCAGCAGACAAGACAGGGAGAAGACCCAGTACTTC.

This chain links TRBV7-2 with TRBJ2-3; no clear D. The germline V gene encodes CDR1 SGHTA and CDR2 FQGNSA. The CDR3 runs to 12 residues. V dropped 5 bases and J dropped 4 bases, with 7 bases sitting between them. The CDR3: CASSGRADTQYF. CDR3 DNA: TGTGCCAGCAGCGGCCGGGCAGATACGCAGTATTTT.

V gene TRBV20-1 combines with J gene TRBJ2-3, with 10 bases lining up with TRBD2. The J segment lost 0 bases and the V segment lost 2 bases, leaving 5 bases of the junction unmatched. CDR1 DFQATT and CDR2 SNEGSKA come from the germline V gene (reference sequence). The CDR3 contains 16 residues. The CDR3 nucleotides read TGCAGTGCTAGACCAAGCGGGAGGGCTAGCACAGATACGCAGTATTTT. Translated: CSARPSGRASTDTQYF.

CDR3 DNA: TGTGCCACCAGTGATTTCCATGAGCAGTTCTTC. This translates into CATSDFHEQFF. V and J are TRBV24-1 and TRBJ2-1, with unresolved D. Trimming pared 1 base from V and 8 bases from J, leaving 2 bases between. Germline V gives CDR1 KGHDR, CDR2 SFDVKD. The CDR3 spans 11 residues.

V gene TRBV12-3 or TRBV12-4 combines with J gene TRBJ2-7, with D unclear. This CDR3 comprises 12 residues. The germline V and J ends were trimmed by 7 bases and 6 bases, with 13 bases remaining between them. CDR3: CASTRVGGEQYF. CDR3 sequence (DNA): TGTGCCAGCACTAGAGTTGGCGGCGAGCAGTACTTC.

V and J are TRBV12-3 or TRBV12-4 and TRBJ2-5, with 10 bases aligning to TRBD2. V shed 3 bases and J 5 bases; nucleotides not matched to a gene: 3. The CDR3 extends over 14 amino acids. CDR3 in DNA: TGTGCCAGCAGTTTTGGGACTAGCGTGGAGACCCAGTACTTC. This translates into CASSFGTSVETQYF.

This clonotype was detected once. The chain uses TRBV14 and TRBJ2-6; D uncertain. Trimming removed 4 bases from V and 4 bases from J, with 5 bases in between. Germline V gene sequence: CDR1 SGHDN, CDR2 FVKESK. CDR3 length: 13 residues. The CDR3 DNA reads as TGTGCCAGCAGCCCGCGGGGGGCCAACGTCCTGACTTTC. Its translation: CASSPRGANVLTF.

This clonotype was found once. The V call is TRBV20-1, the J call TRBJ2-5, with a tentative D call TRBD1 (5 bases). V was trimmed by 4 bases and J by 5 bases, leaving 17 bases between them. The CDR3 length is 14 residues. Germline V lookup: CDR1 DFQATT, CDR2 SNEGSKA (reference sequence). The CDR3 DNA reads TGCAGTGCTACCGGAGAAGGGGCTGCGGAGACCCAGTACTTC. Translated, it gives CSATGEGAAETQYF.

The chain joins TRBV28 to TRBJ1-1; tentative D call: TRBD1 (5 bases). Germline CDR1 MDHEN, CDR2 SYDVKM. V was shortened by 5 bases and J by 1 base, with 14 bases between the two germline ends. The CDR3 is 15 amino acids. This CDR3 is CASSPAGRRNTEAFF. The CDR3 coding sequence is TGTGCCAGCAGTCCGGCGGGACGGCGGAACACTGAAGCTTTCTTT. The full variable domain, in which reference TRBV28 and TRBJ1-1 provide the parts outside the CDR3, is DVKVTQSSRYLVKRTGEKVFLECVQDMDHENMFWYRQDPGLGLRLIYFSYDVKMKEKGDIPEGYSVSREKKERFSLILESASTNQTSMYLCASSPAGRRNTEAFFGQGTRLTVV.

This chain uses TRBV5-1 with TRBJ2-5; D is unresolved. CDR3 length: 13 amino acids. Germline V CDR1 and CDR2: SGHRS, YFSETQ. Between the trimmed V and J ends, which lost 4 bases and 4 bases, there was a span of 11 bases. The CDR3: CASSAMGGETQYF. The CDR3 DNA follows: TGCGCCAGCAGCGCTATGGGCGGAGAGACCCAGTACTTC.

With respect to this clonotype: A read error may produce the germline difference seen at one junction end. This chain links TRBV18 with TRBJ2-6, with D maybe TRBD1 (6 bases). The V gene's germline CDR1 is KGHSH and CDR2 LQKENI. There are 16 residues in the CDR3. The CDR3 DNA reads TGTGCCAGCTCACCAGGGGCAGGGGCTGGGGCCAACGTCCTGATTTTC. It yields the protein CASSPGAGAGANVLIF.

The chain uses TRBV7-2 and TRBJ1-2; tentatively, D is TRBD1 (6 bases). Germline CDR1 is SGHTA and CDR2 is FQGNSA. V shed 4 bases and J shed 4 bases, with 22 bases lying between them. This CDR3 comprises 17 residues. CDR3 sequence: CASSWESSGQYSYGYTF. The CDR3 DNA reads TGTGCCAGCAGCTGGGAATCGAGCGGACAGTACAGCTATGGCTACACCTTC.

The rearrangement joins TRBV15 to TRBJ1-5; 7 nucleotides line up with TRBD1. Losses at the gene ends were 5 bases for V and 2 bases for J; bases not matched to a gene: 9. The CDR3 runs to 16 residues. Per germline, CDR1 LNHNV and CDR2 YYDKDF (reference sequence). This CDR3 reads CATSWQGGVGNQPQHF. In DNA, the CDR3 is TGTGCCACCAGCTGGCAGGGGGGGGTCGGCAATCAGCCCCAGCATTTT.

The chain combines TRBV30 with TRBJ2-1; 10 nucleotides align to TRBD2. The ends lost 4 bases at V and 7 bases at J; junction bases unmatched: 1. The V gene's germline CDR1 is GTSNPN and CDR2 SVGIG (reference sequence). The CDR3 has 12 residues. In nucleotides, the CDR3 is TGTGCCTGGATTAGCGGGAGGAATGAGCAGTTCTTC. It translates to CAWISGRNEQFF.

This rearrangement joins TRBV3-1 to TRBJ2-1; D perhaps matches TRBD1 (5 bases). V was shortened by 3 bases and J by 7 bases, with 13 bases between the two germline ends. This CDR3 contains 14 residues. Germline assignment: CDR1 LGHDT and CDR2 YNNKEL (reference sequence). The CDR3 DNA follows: TGTGCCAGCAGCCATACAGGAGCTCCAAATGAGCAGTTCTTC. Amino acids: CASSHTGAPNEQFF.

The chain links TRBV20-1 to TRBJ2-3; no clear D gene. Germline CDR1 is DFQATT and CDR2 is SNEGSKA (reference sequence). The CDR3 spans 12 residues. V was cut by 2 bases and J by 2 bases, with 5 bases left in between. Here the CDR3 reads CSARQNTDTQYF. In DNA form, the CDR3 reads TGCAGTGCTAGACAGAACACAGATACGCAGTATTTT.

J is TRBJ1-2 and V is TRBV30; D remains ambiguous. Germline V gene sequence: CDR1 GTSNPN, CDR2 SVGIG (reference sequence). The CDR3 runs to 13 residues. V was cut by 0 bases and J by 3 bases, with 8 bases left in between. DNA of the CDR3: TGTGCCTGGAGTGTGCTCTTGGACTATGGCTACACCTTC. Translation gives CAWSVLLDYGYTF.

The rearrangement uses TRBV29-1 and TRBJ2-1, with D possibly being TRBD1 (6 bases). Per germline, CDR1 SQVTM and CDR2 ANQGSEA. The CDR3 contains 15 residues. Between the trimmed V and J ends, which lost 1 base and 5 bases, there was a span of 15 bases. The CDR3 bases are TGCAGCGTTGAAGGGTGGGTCCGACAGGACAATGAGCAGTTCTTC. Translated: CSVEGWVRQDNEQFF.